The source of this TCR beta chain is a study of tumor-infiltrating lymphocytes in primary liver carcinoma. Study-level information: Tumor stage was T1-T3 N0M0, and tumor size was roughly 4 to 10 cm across.

Out of unsorted whole blood came the blood RNA, and germline DNA was extracted as well. Points from the study as a whole: Tumor specimens were characterized by a significantly higher top-250-clone fraction than blood (p = 0.039). The overlap of tumor-adjacent and tumor-blood pairs was smaller than that of tumor region pairs.

The researchers produced TCR beta cDNA from approximately 0.45 ug total RNA with a constant-region primer. It was through three nested multiplex PCR rounds of slightly modified ARM-PCR that TCR beta libraries arose. Rounds one and two of PCR, each of 9 to 11 cycles, were primed with TRBV1-TRBV30 forward primers and a C-beta reverse primer. TCRdb ran MiXCR on the multiplex PCR reads and lists one entry per CDR3 protein. Here the sample spans around 210,000 distinct CDR3 sequences, around three fifths being singletons. Remarks on this clonotype: Its antigen remains unknown. This likely comes from a read error, as the CDR3 has no conserved phenylalanine or tryptophan at its end.

This CDR3 is built from 15 residues. Germline-derived CDR1 and CDR2 are MNHNS and SASEGT. The specimen was peripheral blood. The chain recombines TRBV6-1 with TRBJ2-7, with D perhaps assigned TRBD1 or TRBD2 (5 bases each). This TCR was recovered from a woman aged 55-69 years with primary liver carcinoma and hepatitis B virus infection. Written as DNA, the CDR3 is TGTGCCAACAGTGAAGACGGAGGACAAGCCTACGAGCAGTACATC. This sequence encodes CANSEDGGQAYEQYI.